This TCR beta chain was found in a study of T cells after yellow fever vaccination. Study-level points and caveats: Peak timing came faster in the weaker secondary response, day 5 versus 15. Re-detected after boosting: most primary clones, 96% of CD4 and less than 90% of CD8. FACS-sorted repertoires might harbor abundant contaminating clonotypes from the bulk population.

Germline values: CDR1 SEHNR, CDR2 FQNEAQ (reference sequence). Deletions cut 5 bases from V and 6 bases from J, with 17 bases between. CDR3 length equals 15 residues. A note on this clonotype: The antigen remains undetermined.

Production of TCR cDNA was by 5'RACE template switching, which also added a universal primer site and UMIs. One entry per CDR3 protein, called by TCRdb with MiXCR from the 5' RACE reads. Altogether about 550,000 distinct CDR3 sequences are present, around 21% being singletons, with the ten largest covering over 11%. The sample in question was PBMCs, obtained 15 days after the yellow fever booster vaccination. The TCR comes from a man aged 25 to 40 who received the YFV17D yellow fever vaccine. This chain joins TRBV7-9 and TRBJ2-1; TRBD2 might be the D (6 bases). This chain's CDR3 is CASSPPGERVNEQFF. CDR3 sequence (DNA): TGTGCCAGCAGCCCCCCGGGGGAGCGGGTCAATGAGCAGTTCTTC. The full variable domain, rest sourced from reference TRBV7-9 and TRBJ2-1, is DTGVSQNPRHKITKRGQNVTFRCDPISEHNRLYWYRQTLGQGPEFLTYFQNEAQLEKSRLLSDRFSAERPKGSFSTLEIQRTEQGDSAMYLCASSPPGERVNEQFFGPGTRLTVL.